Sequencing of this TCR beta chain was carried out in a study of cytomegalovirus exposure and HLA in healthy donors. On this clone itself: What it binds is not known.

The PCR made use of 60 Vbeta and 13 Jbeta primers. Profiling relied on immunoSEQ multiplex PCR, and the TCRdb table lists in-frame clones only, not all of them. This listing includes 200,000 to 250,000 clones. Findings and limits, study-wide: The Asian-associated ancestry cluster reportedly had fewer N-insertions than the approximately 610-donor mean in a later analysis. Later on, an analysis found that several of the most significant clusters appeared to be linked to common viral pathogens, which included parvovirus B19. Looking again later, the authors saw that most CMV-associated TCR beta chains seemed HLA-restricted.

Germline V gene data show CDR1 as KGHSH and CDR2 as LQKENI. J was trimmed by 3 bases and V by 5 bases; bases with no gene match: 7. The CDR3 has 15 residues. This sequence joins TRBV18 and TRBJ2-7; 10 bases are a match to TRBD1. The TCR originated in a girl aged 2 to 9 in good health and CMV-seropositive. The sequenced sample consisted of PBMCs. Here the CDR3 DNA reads TGTGCCAGCTCAAACGCCGGGACAGGGGTCTACGAGCAGTACTTC. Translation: CASSNAGTGVYEQYF.